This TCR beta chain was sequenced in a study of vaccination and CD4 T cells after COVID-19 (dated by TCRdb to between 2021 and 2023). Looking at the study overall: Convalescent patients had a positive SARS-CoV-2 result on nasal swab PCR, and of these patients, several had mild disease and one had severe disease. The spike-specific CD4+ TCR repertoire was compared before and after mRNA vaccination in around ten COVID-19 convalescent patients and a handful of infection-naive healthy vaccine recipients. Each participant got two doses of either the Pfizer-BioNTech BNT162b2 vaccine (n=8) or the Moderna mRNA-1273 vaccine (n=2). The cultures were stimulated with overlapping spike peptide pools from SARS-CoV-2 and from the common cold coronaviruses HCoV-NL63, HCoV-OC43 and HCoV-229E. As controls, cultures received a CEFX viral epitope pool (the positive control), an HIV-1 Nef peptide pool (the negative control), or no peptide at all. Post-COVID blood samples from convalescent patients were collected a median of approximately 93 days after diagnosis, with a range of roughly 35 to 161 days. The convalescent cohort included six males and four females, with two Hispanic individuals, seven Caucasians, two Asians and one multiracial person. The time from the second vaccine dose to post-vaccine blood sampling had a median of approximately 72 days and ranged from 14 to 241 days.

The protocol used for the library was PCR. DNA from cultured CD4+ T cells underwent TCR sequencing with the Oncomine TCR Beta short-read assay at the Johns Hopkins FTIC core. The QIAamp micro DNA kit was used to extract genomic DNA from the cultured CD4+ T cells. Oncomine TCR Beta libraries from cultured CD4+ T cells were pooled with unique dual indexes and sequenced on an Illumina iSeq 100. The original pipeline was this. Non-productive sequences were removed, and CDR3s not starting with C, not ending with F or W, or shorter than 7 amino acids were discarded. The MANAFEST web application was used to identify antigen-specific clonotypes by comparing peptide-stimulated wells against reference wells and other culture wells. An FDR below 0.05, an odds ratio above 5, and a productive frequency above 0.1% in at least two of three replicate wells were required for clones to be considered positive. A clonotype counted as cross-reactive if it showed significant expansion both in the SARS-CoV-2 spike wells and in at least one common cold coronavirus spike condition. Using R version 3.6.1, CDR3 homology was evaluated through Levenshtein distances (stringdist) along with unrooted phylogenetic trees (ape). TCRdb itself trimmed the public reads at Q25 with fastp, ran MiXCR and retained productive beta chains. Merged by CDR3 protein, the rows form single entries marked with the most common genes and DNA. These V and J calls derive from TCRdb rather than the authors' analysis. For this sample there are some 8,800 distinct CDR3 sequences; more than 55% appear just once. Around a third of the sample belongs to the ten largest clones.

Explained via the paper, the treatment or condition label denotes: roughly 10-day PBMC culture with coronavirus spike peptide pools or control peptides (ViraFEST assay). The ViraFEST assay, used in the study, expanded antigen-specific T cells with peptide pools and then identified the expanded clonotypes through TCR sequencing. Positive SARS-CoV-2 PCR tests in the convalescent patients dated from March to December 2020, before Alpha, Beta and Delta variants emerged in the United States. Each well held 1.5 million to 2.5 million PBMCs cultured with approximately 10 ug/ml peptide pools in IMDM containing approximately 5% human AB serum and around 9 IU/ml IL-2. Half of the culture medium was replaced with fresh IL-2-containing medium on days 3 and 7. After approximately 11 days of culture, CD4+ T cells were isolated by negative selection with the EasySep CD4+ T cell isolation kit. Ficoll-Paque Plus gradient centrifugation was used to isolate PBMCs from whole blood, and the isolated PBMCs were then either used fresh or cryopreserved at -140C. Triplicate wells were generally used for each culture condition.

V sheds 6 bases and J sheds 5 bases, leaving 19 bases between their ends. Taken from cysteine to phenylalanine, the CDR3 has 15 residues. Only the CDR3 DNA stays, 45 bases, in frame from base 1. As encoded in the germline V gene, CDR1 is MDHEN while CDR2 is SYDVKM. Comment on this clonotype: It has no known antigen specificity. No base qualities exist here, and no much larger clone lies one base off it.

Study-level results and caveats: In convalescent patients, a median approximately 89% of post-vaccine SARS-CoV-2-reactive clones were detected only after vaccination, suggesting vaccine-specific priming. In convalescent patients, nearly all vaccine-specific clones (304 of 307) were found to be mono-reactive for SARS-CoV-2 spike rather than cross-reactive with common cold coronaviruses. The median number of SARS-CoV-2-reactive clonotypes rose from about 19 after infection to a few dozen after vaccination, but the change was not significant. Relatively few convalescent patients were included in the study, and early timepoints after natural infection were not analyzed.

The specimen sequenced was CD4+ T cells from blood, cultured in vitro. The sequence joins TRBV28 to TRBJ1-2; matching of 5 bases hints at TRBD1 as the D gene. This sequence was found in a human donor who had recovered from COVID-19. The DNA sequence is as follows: TGTGCCAGCAGCCCCGGGACGATTTCTGGGTATGGCTACACCTTC. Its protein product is CASSPGTISGYGYTF.